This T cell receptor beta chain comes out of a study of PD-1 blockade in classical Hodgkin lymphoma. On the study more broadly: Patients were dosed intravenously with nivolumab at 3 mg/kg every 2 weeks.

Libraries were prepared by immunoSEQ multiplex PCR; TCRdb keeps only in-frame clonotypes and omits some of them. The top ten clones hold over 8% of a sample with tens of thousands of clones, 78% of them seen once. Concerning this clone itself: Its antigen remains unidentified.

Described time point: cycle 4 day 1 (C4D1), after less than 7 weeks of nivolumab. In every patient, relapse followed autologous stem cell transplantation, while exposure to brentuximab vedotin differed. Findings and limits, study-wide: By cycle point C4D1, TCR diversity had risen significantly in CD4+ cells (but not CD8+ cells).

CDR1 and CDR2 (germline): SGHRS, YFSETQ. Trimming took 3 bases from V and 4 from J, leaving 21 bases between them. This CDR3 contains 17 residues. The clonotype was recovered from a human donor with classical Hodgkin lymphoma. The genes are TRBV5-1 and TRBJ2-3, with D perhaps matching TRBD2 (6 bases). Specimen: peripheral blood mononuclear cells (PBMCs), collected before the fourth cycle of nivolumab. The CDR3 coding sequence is TGCGCCAGCAGCTGGGCGGGACTTGGGGGTTTTGCAGATACGCAGTATTTT. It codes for CASSWAGLGGFADTQYF.